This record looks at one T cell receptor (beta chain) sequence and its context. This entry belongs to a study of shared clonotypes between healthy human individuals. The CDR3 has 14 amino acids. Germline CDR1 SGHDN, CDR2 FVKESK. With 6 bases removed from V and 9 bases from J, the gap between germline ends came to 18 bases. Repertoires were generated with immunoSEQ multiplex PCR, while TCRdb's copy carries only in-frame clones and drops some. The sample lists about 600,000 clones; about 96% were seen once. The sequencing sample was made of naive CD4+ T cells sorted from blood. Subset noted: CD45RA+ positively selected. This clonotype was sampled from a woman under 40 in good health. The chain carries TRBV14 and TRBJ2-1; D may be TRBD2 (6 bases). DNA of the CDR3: TGTGCCAGCAGGCGGGACTCCACCCACGGTGAGCAGTTCTTC. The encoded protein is CASRRDSTHGEQFF.